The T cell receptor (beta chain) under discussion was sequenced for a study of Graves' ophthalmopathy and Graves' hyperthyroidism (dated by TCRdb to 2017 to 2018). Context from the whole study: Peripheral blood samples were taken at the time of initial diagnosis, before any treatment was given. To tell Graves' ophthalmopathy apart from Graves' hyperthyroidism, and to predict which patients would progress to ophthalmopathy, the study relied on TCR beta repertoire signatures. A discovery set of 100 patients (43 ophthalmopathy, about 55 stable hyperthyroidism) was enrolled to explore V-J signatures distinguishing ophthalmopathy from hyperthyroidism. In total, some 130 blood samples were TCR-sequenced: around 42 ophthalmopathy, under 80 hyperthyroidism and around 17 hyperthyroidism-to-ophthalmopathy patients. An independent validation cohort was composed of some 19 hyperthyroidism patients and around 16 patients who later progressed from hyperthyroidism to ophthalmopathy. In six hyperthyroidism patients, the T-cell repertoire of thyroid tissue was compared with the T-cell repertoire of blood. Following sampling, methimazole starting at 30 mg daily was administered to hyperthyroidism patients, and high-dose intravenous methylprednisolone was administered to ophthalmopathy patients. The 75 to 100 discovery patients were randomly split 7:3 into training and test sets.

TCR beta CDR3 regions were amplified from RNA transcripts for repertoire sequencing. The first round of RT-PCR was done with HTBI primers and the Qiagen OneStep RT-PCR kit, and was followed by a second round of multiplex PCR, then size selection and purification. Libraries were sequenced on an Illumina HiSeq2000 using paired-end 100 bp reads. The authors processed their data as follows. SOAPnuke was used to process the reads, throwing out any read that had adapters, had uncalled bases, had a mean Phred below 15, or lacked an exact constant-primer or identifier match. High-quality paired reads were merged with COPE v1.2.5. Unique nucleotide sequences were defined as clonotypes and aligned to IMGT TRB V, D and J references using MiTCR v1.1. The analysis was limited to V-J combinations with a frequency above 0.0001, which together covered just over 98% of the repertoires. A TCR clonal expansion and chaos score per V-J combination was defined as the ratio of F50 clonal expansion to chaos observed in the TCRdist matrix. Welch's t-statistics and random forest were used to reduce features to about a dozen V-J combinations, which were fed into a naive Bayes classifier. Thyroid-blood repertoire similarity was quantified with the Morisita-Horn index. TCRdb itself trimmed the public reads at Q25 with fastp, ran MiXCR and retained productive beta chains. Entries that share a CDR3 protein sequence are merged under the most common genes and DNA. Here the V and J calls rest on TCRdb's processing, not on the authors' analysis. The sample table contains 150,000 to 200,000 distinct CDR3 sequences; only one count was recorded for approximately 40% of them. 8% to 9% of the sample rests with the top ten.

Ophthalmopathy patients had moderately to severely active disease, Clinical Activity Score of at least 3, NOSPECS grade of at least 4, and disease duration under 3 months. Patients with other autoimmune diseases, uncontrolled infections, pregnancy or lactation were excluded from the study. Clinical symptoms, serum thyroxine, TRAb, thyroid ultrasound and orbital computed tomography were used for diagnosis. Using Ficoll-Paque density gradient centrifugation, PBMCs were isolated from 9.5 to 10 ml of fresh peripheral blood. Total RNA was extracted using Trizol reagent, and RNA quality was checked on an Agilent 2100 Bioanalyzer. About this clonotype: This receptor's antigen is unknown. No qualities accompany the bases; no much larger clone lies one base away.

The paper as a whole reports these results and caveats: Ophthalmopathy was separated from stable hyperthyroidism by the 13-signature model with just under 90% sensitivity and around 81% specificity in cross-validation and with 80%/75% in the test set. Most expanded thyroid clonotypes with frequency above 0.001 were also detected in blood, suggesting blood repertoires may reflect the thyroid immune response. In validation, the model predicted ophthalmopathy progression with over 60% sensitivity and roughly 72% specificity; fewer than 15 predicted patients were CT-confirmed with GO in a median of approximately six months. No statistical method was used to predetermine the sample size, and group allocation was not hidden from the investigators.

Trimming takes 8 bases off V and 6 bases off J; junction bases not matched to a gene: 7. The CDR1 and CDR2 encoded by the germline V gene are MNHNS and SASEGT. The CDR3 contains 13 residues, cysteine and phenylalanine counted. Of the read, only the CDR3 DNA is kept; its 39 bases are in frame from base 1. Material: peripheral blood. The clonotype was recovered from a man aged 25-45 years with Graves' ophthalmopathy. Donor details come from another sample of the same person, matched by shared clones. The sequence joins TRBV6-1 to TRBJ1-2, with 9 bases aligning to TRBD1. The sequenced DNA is TGTGCCAGCTACTCGGGACAGGGACATGGCTACACCTTC. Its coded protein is CASYSGQGHGYTF.